The clone carrying this T cell receptor (beta chain) is termed medium-sized (0.01 to 0.1%). Antigen: not known. The CDR3 totals 14 residues. V dropped 6 bases and J dropped 1; count of bases not matched to a gene: 2. Germline values: CDR1 MRHNA, CDR2 SNTAGT. TCRdb re-derived calls from the reads in MiXCR, one entry per CDR3 protein. The table lists roughly 150,000 distinct CDR3 sequences, approximately 17% of them singletons, with 18% in the top ten. The data derive from a study of T cell repertoires in cytomegalovirus infection. Study summary: TCR beta signatures that were public indicated CMV infection and matching HLA type.

Findings and limits, study-wide: Accumulated public TCR beta family frequency recognized individuals carrying CMV together with the relevant HLA. Clonotype analysis showed dominance of the ex vivo response by HLA-C-restricted CMV-specific TCR beta clonotypes.

The source of this sequence is a human donor in good health (CMV status not recorded). Some clones in this sample may be carry-over from other donors' samples. The chain couples TRBV6-4 to TRBJ2-5; 10 nucleotides match TRBD2. Sequenced input: CD8+ T cells from PBMCs. CDR3 sequence reads: CASSSSGGQETQYF. Here the CDR3 DNA reads TGTGCCAGCAGCTCTAGCGGGGGCCAAGAGACCCAGTACTTC.